This T cell receptor (beta chain) was sequenced during a study of T cell changes during pregnancy in multiple sclerosis. V lost 5 bases, J lost 5 bases, and 13 bases lay in between. This CDR3 comprises 14 residues. The germline CDR1 and CDR2 sequences are SEHNR and FQNEAQ (reference sequence). TCRdb keeps only in-frame clones here, not all; method: immunoSEQ multiplex PCR. The table lists about 56,000 clones, just over 90% of them singletons. The chain couples TRBV7-9 to TRBJ2-1; D may be TRBD2 (6 bases). This clonotype was sampled from a female donor in good health, enrolled as a control in a pregnancy study. Sequencing used peripheral blood, obtained in the first trimester of pregnancy. CDR3 loop: CASSVSGPNNEQFF. As DNA, the CDR3 is TGTGCCAGCAGCGTTAGCGGCCCGAACAATGAGCAGTTCTTC.